This T cell receptor beta chain was sequenced in a study of PD-1 blockade in classical Hodgkin lymphoma. Study-level results: The diversity seen at baseline in complete responders resembled that of newly diagnosed patients. The repertoire differences lack a defined cause, possibly disease activity or prior therapy. After ASCT, patients who started nivolumab under 1 year later were excluded.

As regards this clone: Its antigen is unknown.

The sample's time point: cycle 4 day 1 (C4D1), after less than 7 weeks of nivolumab. Patients all relapsed after autologous stem cell transplantation, and there was variation in brentuximab vedotin exposure. Patients had relapsed/refractory classical Hodgkin lymphoma with complete response, partial response or progressive disease as best response. Repertoires were generated with immunoSEQ multiplex PCR, while TCRdb's copy carries only in-frame clones and drops some. The table lists approximately 93,000 clones, roughly 78% of them singletons. The sequence was collected from a human donor with classical Hodgkin lymphoma. The sample in question was peripheral blood mononuclear cells (PBMCs), obtained before the fourth cycle of nivolumab.

The CDR3 protein is CASRPPGGDPNTGELFF. The CDR3 DNA is TGTGCCAGCAGACCCCCAGGGGGCGATCCGAACACCGGGGAGCTGTTTTTT. This chain connects TRBV5-4 to TRBJ2-2; 8 nucleotides match TRBD1. V dropped 5 bases and J dropped 0; count of bases not matched to a gene: 9. Germline V gene data show CDR1 as SGHNT and CDR2 as YYREEE (reference sequence). This CDR3 has 17 amino acids.